Following are 16 T cell receptor beta chains from one sample sequenced in a study of breast tumors, draining lymph nodes, adjacent tissues. TCRdb independently ran MiXCR on the multiplex PCR reads; one entry per CDR3 protein. In the table there are about 270,000 distinct CDR3 sequences, about 30% of which are singletons. Samples came from axillary lymph nodes draining the breast cancer. The sequencing input was axillary lymph node tissue. Receptor source: a female donor with breast cancer. Some clones in this sample may be carry-over from other donors' samples.

With respect to this clonotype: At one boundary the junction diverges from the germline segment, which might be a read error. V is TRBV9 and J is TRBJ2-1; TRBD2 might be the D (6 bases). Germline V lookup: CDR1 SGDLS, CDR2 YYNGEE. The CDR3 extends over 15 amino acids. CDR3 bases: TGTGCCAGCAGCCTCACTAGCATCGGGTACAATGAGCCGTTCTTC. Encoded protein: CASSLTSIGYNEPFF.

The genes are TRBV20-1 and TRBJ1-3; tentative D call: TRBD1 (5 bases). The CDR3 has 13 residues. Germline CDR1 is DFQATT and CDR2 is SNEGSKA (reference sequence). V dropped 5 bases and J dropped 2 bases, with 10 bases sitting between them. The DNA of the CDR3 is TGCAGTGCTCCATCGACAGCTGGAAACACCATATATTTT. This sequence encodes CSAPSTAGNTIYF.

Worth noting for this clonotype: This sequence may be a read error, since a much larger clone differs from it by one base. The rearrangement links TRBV20-1 to TRBJ2-1; 14 nucleotides match TRBD2. From germline, CDR1 is DFQATT and CDR2 SNEGSKA (reference sequence). The V gene end was trimmed by 1 base and the J gene end by 6 bases; junction bases not matched to a gene: 5. The CDR3 has 16 amino acids. CDR3 loop: CSARGLAGGTVNEQFF. The CDR3 nucleotides read TGCAGTGCTAGAGGACTAGCGGGAGGGACAGTCAATGAGCAGTTCTTC.

Worth noting for this clonotype: This CDR3 is missing its conserved last phenylalanine or tryptophan, likely due to a read error. The chain has TRBV15 and TRBJ1-3; 8 bases map to TRBD1. Per the germline V gene, CDR1 is LNHNV and CDR2 is YYDKDF (reference sequence). This CDR3 comprises 16 residues. CDR3 region: CATSRPTGGSGNTIYL. CDR3 sequence (DNA): TGCGCCACCAGCAGACCTACAGGGGGGTCTGGAAACACCATATATCTT.

The chain has TRBV30 and TRBJ2-7; weak D call: TRBD2 (6 bases). Trimming took off 4 bases at V and 7 bases at J, with 20 bases between the two ends. The germline V gene has CDR1 GTSNPN and CDR2 SVGIG (reference sequence). The CDR3 runs to 14 residues. The CDR3 sequence: CAWKVPAGLAEQYF. In nucleotides, the CDR3 is TGTGCCTGGAAAGTCCCCGCGGGACTGGCTGAGCAGTACTTC.

The chain uses TRBV6-6 and TRBJ1-2; TRBD1 might be the D (6 bases). Trimming stripped 5 bases from V and 0 bases from J, with 16 bases between. CDR1 is MNHNY, CDR2 SVGAGI, per germline (reference sequence). The CDR3 extends over 16 amino acids. Here the CDR3 reads CASSHNRVATNYGYTF. In DNA, the CDR3 is TGTGCCAGCAGTCACAACAGGGTGGCGACTAACTATGGCTACACCTTC.

A few counts support this clonotype. One base away lies a much larger clone, so this may be a sequencing read error. In DNA, the CDR3 is TGCGCCAGCAGCTTGGAGTGGGGAGGAGACCAGTACTTC. It yields the protein CASSLEWGGDQYF. This chain connects TRBV5-1 to TRBJ2-7; D possibly corresponds to TRBD2 (6 bases). V lost 0 bases and J lost 10, with 14 bases in between. The V gene's germline CDR1 is SGHRS and CDR2 YFSETQ. There are 13 residues in the CDR3. Together with reference TRBV5-1 and TRBJ2-7, the CDR3 gives the full variable domain: KAGVTQTPRYLIKTRGQQVTLSCSPISGHRSVSWYQQTPGQGLQFLFEYFSETQRNKGNFPGRFSGRQFSNSRSEMNVSTLELGDSALYLCASSLEWGGDQYFGPGTRLTVT.

The chain recombines TRBV2 with TRBJ1-6; a possible D gene is TRBD1 (6 bases). In germline, CDR1 is SNHLY, CDR2 FYNNEI. This CDR3 has 13 amino acids. The CDR3 sequence is CARVRTVANPLHF. CDR3 sequence (DNA): TGTGCTAGAGTCAGGACAGTAGCTAACCCCCTCCACTTT.

The chain is built from TRBV3-1 and TRBJ2-1; no clear D. The V gene lost 1 base and the J gene lost 2 bases, with 9 bases spanning the gap. The CDR3 is 15 residues long. CDR1 is LGHDT, CDR2 YNNKEL, per germline (reference sequence). DNA of the CDR3: TGTGCCAGCAGCCAAGGATGGGCCCCCTACAATGAGCAGTTCTTC. It translates to CASSQGWAPYNEQFF.

The J gene is TRBJ2-1, the V gene TRBV4-1; tentatively, D is TRBD1 (5 bases). Germline V gene lookup returns CDR1 MGHRA and CDR2 YSYEKL. V lost 2 bases and J lost 2, with 10 bases in between. CDR3 length: 15 residues. This chain's CDR3 is CASSQKKDTYNEQFF. The CDR3 region has the DNA TGCGCCAGCAGCCAAAAAAAGGACACCTACAATGAGCAGTTCTTC.

Worth noting for this clonotype: A much larger clone lies a single base off, so this may be a read error. CDR3 loop: CAGSQSQGGPPQHF. Written as DNA, the CDR3 is TGTGCCGGCAGCCAAAGTCAGGGTGGTCCGCCCCAGCATTTT. The chain is built from TRBV16 and TRBJ1-5; possible D gene TRBD1, 5 bases. CDR3 length: 14 residues. Germline CDR1 KGHSY, CDR2 FQNENV.

This clonotype has a count of ten or more. This chain links TRBV20-1 with TRBJ2-1; TRBD2 aligns across 7 bases. Trimming took 1 base from V and 2 from J; bases not matched to a gene: 5. The CDR3 length is 15 residues. Germline values: CDR1 DFQATT, CDR2 SNEGSKA (reference sequence). The CDR3 loop is CSARGGGLAYNEQFF. CDR3 DNA sequence: TGCAGTGCTAGAGGGGGGGGGTTAGCCTACAATGAGCAGTTCTTC.

This clonotype was counted at least ten times. This rearrangement joins TRBV4-3 to TRBJ2-1, with TRBD1 identical over 7 bases. Germline trimming cut 0 bases from V and 6 bases from J; bases unmatched to any gene: 5. Germline loops: CDR1 LGHNA, CDR2 YSLEER. This CDR3 has 15 amino acids. The DNA of the CDR3 is TGCGCCAGCAGCCAAGATCTAGACAGGGTCAATGAGCAGTTCTTC. Protein sequence: CASSQDLDRVNEQFF.

This clonotype was observed at least ten times. Germline is not matched at one junction end, which may reflect a read error. V and J are TRBV11-2 and TRBJ2-7; 8 bases map to TRBD1. Germline V gene sequence: CDR1 SGHAT, CDR2 FQNNGV. The length of the CDR3 is 14 residues. The CDR3 loop is CASSPTGGSSEQYF. In DNA, the CDR3 is TGTGCCAGCAGCCCTACAGGGGGATCCTCCGAGCAGTACTTC.

In this sample, this clonotype turned up many times. CDR3 sequence reads: CASSQGTPYQPQHF. CDR3 coding DNA: TGCGCCAGCAGCCAAGGGACACCTTATCAGCCCCAGCATTTT. The rearrangement uses TRBV4-1 and TRBJ1-5; a possible D gene is TRBD1 (5 bases). This CDR3 has 14 residues. Trimming stripped 1 base from V and 5 bases from J, with 9 bases between. Germline values: CDR1 MGHRA, CDR2 YSYEKL.

This clonotype was recorded at least ten times. The genes are TRBV5-1 and TRBJ2-3; 8 nucleotides line up with TRBD2. Unmatched junction bases numbered 8, after V lost 5 bases and J lost 3 bases. The germline V gene has CDR1 SGHRS and CDR2 YFSETQ. The CDR3 sequence is 15 residues long. CDR3 loop: CASSVITSGTDTQYF. CDR3 coding DNA: TGCGCCAGCAGTGTGATAACTAGCGGAACAGATACGCAGTATTTT.